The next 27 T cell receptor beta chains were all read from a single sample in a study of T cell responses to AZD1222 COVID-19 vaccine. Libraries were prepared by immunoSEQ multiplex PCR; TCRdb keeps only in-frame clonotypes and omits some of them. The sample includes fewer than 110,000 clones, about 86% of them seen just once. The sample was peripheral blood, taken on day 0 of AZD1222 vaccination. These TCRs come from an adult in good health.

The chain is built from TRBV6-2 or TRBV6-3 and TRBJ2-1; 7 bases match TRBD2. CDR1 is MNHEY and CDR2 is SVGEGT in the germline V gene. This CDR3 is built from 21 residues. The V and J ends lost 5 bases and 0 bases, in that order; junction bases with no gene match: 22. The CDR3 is CASSTNLPGLYVLSSYNEQFF. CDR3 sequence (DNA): TGTGCCAGCAGTACCAATTTACCGGGACTATACGTCCTAAGCTCCTACAATGAGCAGTTCTTC.

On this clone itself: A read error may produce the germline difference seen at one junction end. The CDR3 loop reads CATSRGRAPYEQYF. The CDR3 coding sequence is TGTGCCACTAGTAGGGGACGGGCACCCTACGAGCAGTACTTC. V is TRBV19 and J is TRBJ2-7; D may be TRBD1 or TRBD2 (5 bases each). In germline, CDR1 is LNHDA, CDR2 SQIVND (reference sequence). This CDR3 region has 14 residues. The whole variable domain, remainder taken from reference TRBV19 and TRBJ2-7, is DGGITQSPKYLFRKEGQNVTLSCEQNLNHDAMYWYRQDPGQGLRLIYYSQIVNDFQKGDIAEGYSVSREKKESFPLTVTSAQKNPTAFYLCATSRGRAPYEQYFGPGTRLTVT.

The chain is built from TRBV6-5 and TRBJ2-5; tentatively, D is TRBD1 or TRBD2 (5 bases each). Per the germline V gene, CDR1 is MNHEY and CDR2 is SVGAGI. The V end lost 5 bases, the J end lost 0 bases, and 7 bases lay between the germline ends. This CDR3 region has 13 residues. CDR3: CASSRDHQETQYF. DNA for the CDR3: TGTGCCAGCAGTAGGGACCACCAAGAGACCCAGTACTTC.

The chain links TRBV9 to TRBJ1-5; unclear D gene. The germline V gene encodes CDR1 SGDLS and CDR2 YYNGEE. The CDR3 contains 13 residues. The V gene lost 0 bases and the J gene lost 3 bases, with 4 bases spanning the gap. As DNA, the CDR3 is TGTGCCAGCAGCGTAGCCTTCAATCAGCCCCAGCATTTT. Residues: CASSVAFNQPQHF.

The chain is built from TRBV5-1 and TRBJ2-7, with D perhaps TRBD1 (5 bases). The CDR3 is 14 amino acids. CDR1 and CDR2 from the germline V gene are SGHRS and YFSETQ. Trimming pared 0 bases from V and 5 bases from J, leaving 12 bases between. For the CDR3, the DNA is TGCGCCAGCAGCTTGGGGGGCCAGTGGGACGAGCAGTACTTC. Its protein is CASSLGGQWDEQYF.

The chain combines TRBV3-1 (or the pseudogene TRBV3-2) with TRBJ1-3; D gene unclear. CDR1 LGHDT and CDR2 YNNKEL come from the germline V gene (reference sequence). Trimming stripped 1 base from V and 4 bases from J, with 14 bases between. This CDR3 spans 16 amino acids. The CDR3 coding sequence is TGTGCCAGCAGCCAAGGGTTAGGGTACGCCGGAAACACCATATATTTT. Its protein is CASSQGLGYAGNTIYF.

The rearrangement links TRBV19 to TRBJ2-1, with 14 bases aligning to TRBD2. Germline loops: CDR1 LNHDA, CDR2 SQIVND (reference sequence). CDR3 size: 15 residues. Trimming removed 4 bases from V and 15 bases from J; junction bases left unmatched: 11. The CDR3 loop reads CASSNPRGLAGDPFF. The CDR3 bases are TGTGCCAGTAGTAATCCCCGGGGACTAGCGGGAGACCCGTTCTTC.

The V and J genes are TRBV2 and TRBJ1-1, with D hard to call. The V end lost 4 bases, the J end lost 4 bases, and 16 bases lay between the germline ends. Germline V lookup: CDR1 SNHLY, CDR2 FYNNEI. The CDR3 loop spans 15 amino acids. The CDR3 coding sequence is TGTGCCAGCAGTGCCCCCCGGGTTCTGGTCACTGAAGCTTTCTTT. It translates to CASSAPRVLVTEAFF.

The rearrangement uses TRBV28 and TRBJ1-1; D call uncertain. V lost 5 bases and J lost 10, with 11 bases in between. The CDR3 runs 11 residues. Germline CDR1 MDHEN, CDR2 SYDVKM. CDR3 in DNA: TGTGCCAGCAGTACGCCATGGGCAGCTTTCTTT. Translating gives CASSTPWAAFF.

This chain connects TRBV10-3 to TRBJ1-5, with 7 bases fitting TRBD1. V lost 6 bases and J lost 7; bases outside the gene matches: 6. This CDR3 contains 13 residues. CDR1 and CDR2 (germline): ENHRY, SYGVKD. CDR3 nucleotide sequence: TGTGCCATCAGCCGGGACAGACAACAGCCCCAGCATTTT. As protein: CAISRDRQQPQHF.

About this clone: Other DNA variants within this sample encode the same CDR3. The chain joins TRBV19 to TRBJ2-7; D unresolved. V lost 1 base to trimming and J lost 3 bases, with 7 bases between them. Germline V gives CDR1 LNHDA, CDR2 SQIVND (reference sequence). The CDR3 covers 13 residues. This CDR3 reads CASSIGPIYEQYF. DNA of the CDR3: TGTGCCAGTAGTATAGGTCCCATCTACGAGCAGTACTTC.

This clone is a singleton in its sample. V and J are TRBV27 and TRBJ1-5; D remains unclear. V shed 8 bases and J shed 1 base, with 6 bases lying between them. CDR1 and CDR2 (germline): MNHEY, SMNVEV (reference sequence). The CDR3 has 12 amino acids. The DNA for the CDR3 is TGTGCCAGCGCCCTAAGCAATCAGCCCCAGCATTTT. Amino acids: CASALSNQPQHF.

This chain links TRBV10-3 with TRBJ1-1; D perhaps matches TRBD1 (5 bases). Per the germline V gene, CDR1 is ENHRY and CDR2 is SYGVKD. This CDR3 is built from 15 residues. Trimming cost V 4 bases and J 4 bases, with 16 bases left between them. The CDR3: CAISGNQGLGTEAFF. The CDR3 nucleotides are TGTGCCATCAGTGGTAATCAGGGCTTAGGCACTGAAGCTTTCTTT.

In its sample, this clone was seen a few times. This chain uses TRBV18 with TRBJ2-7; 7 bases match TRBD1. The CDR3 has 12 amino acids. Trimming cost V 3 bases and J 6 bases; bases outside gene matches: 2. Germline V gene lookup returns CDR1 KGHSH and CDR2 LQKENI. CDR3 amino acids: CASSPTGVEQYF. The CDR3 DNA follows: TGTGCCAGCTCACCCACAGGGGTCGAGCAGTACTTC.

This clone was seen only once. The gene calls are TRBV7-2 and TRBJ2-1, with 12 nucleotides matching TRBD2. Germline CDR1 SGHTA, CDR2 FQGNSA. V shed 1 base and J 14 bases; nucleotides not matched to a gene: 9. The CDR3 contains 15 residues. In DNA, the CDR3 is TGTGCCAGCAGCTTAGGGTCTAGCGGGAGGGAAGCGAAGTTCTTC. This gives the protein CASSLGSSGREAKFF.

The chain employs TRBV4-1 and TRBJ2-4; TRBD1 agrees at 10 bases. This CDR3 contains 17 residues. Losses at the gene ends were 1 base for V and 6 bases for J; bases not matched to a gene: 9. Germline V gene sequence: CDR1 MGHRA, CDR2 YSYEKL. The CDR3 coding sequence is TGCGCCAGCAGCCAAGGCGCCCTGACAGGGGGCGGAAACATTCAGTACTTC. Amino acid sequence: CASSQGALTGGGNIQYF.

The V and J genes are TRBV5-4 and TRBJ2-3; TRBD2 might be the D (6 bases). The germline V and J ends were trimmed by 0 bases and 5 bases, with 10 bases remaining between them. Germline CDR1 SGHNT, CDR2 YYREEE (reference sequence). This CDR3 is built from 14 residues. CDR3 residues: CASSLGASEDTQYF. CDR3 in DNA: TGTGCCAGCAGCTTGGGTGCTAGCGAAGATACGCAGTATTTT.

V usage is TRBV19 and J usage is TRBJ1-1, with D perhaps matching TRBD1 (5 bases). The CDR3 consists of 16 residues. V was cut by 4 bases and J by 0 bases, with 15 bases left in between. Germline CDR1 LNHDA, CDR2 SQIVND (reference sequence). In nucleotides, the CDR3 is TGTGCCAGTAGTACCGGGACGGATTCCATGAACACTGAAGCTTTCTTT. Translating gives CASSTGTDSMNTEAFF.

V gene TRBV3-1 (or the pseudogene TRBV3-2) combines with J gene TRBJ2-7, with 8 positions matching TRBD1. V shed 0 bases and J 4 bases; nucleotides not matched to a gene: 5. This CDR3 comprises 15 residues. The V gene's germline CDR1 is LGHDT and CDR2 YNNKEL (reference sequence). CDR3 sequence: CASSQDQGAHYEQYF. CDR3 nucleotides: TGTGCCAGCAGCCAAGATCAGGGGGCGCATTACGAGCAGTACTTC.

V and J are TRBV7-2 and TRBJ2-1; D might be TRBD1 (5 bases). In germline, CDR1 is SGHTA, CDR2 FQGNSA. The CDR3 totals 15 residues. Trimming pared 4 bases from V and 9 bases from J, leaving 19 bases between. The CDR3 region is CASSSQAPIIGEQFF. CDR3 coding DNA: TGTGCCAGCAGCTCACAGGCGCCAATAATAGGTGAGCAGTTCTTC.

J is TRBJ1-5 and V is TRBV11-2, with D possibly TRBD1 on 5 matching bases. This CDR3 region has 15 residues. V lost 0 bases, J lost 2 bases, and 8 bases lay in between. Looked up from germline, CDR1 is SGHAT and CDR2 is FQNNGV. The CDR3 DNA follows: TGTGCCAGCAGCTTAGATACGGGGCGCAATCAGCCCCAGCATTTT. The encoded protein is CASSLDTGRNQPQHF.

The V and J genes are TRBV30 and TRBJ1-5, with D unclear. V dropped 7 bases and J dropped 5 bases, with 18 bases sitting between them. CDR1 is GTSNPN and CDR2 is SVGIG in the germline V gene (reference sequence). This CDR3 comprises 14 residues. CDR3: CAFTAGARDQPQHF. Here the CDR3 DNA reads TGTGCCTTTACCGCGGGCGCACGGGATCAGCCCCAGCATTTT.

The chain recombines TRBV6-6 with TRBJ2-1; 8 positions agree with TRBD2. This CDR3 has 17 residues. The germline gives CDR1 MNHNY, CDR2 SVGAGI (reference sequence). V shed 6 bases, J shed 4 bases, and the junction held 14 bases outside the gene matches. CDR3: CASSRLAKQTSYNEQFF. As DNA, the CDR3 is TGTGCCAGCAGCCGACTAGCGAAACAGACCTCTTACAATGAGCAGTTCTTC.

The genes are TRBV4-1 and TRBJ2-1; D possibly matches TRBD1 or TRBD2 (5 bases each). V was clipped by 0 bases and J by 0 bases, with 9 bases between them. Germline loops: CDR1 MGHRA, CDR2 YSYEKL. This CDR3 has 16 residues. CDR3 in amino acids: CASSQDWGISYNEQFF. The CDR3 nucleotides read TGCGCCAGCAGCCAAGATTGGGGGATCTCCTACAATGAGCAGTTCTTC.

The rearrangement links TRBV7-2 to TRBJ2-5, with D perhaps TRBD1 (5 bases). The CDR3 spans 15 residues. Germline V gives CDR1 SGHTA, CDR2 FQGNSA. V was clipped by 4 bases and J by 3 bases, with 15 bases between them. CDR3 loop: CASSSQGLLEETQYF. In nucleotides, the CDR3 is TGTGCCAGCAGCTCCCAGGGCCTATTGGAAGAGACCCAGTACTTC.

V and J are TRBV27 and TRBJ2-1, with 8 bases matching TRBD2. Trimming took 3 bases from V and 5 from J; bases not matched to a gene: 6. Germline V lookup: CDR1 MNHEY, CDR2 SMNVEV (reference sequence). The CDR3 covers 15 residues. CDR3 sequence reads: CASSFLAGRHNEQFF. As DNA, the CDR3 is TGTGCCAGCAGTTTCCTAGCGGGCAGGCACAATGAGCAGTTCTTC.

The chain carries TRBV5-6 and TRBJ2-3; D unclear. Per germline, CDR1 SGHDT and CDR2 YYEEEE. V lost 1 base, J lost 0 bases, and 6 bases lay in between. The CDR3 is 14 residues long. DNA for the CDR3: TGTGCCAGCAGCTTGACACCGAGCACAGATACGCAGTATTTT. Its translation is CASSLTPSTDTQYF.